Each of the 23 T cell receptor beta chains below was sequenced from the same sample in a study of T cells after yellow fever vaccination. TCRdb re-derived calls from the 5' RACE reads in MiXCR, one entry per CDR3 protein. The sample includes some 400,000 distinct CDR3 sequences, roughly 6.1% of them seen just once. Here the sequenced sample was PBMCs, taken 5 days after the yellow fever booster vaccination. The receptors here all came from a man between 25 and 39 years old who received the YFV17D yellow fever vaccine.

This clonotype has ten or more counts. This chain links TRBV7-2 with TRBJ1-5; D not resolved. V was trimmed by 4 bases and J by 3 bases, leaving 7 bases between them. The CDR3 has 13 amino acids. Germline V lookup: CDR1 SGHTA, CDR2 FQGNSA. The CDR3: CASSSQVNQPQHF. In nucleotides, the CDR3 is TGTGCCAGCAGCTCCCAGGTCAATCAGCCCCAGCATTTT.

This clonotype was seen more than once but under ten times. The rearrangement joins TRBV12-3 or TRBV12-4 to TRBJ2-7, with TRBD2 matching over 8 bases. The J segment lost 4 bases and the V segment lost 7 bases, leaving 6 bases of the junction unmatched. CDR3 length equals 13 residues. CDR3 in amino acids: CASMRREEYEQYF. CDR3 coding DNA: TGTGCCAGCATGAGGCGGGAGGAGTACGAGCAGTACTTC.

This chain uses TRBV4-3 with TRBJ2-6; 9 bases match TRBD1. Germline V gene sequence: CDR1 LGHNA, CDR2 YSLEER. The CDR3 runs 19 residues. V dropped 0 bases and J dropped 3; count of bases not matched to a gene: 9. The chain's CDR3 is CASSQEGGQGVFGANVLTF. In DNA form, the CDR3 reads TGCGCCAGCAGCCAAGAAGGGGGACAGGGAGTGTTTGGGGCCAACGTCCTGACTTTC.

In this sample, this clonotype turned up a few times. This sequence joins TRBV12-3 or TRBV12-4 and TRBJ1-1; unclear D gene. Trimming shortened V by 3 bases and J by 2 bases, and 10 bases separated the two germline ends. CDR3 length: 14 residues. CDR3 region: CASSFSSGNTEAFF. The CDR3 bases are TGTGCCAGCAGTTTCTCTTCGGGTAACACTGAAGCTTTCTTT.

The chain combines TRBV6-5 with TRBJ2-5; 8 nucleotides line up with TRBD1. Losses at the gene ends were 0 bases for V and 5 bases for J; bases not matched to a gene: 11. The CDR3 runs 17 residues. Germline V lookup: CDR1 MNHEY, CDR2 SVGAGI. The CDR3 DNA follows: TGTGCCAGCAGTTACTCGATTGGACAGGGAGGATGGGAGACCCAGTACTTC. It is translated as CASSYSIGQGGWETQYF.

This clonotype has a count of ten or more. The genes are TRBV5-1 and TRBJ1-4, with no clear D. This CDR3 contains 15 residues. Trimming removed 4 bases from V and 6 bases from J, with 16 bases in between. Germline CDR1 reads SGHRS; CDR2 reads YFSETQ. The CDR3 DNA is TGCGCCAGCAGCCACGGAGCCGGATCAGATGAAAAACTGTTTTTT. Protein product: CASSHGAGSDEKLFF.

Only a few counts were recorded for this clonotype. For the CDR3, the DNA is TGTGCCATAGGTCCCCCCACAGATACGCAGTATTTT. Translated, it gives CAIGPPTDTQYF. The chain uses TRBV10-3 and TRBJ2-3; D not certain. Germline V gene data show CDR1 as ENHRY and CDR2 as SYGVKD. V was cut by 9 bases and J by 2 bases, with 9 bases left in between. This CDR3 is 12 amino acids long.

This sequence joins TRBV5-4 and TRBJ2-5; 8 nucleotides agree with TRBD2. CDR1 is SGHNT and CDR2 is YYREEE in the germline V gene (reference sequence). Losses at the gene ends were 2 bases for V and 3 bases for J; bases not matched to a gene: 6. This CDR3 is built from 15 residues. CDR3 sequence reads: CASSFRSGGEETQYF. CDR3 DNA: TGTGCCAGCAGCTTTCGGTCGGGGGGGGAAGAGACCCAGTACTTC.

In its sample, this clonotype was seen many times. The chain joins TRBV30 to TRBJ2-7; 7 positions match TRBD1. The germline CDR1 and CDR2 sequences are GTSNPN and SVGIG (reference sequence). V was clipped by 1 base and J by 5 bases; unmatched bases: 8. The CDR3 sequence is 14 residues long. The DNA of the CDR3 is TGTGCCTGGAGTGGCAACAGGGGTCCCCACGAGCAGTACTTC. The encoded protein is CAWSGNRGPHEQYF.

The V call is TRBV12-3 or TRBV12-4, the J call TRBJ2-5, with 9 bases that match TRBD1. The CDR3 runs to 14 residues. The V gene end was trimmed by 6 bases and the J gene end by 5 bases; junction bases not matched to a gene: 7. The CDR3 bases are TGTGCCAGCAGATGGGGGACAGGGCGTGAGACCCAGTACTTC. Translated, it gives CASRWGTGRETQYF.

This clonotype has at least ten counts. The chain uses TRBV5-1 and TRBJ2-1; TRBD1 aligns across 9 bases. V trimming: 7 bases; J trimming: 0 bases; junction bases outside the gene matches: 8. Germline lookup yields CDR1 SGHRS and CDR2 YFSETQ. There are 16 residues in the CDR3. CDR3 nucleotides: TGCGCCAGCGCCTTGACGGGACAGGGCTCCTACAATGAGCAGTTCTTC. It translates to CASALTGQGSYNEQFF.

A few counts support this clonotype. This chain connects TRBV11-1 to TRBJ2-5, with 7 positions matching TRBD2. Losses at the gene ends were 3 bases for V and 4 bases for J; bases not matched to a gene: 5. The CDR3 has 14 amino acids. Germline V CDR1 and CDR2: SGHAT, FQDESV (reference sequence). DNA for the CDR3: TGTGCCAGCAGCTTCGCGGGAGCGGTAGAGACCCAGTACTTC. Its translation: CASSFAGAVETQYF.

This clonotype was counted at least ten times. The rearrangement joins TRBV15 to TRBJ2-5; no clear D gene. The V end was cut by 1 base, the J end by 4 bases, with 10 bases between. Germline V gene lookup returns CDR1 LNHNV and CDR2 YYDKDF (reference sequence). There are 14 residues in the CDR3. CDR3 sequence reads: CATSRAQERETQYF. Here the CDR3 DNA reads TGTGCCACCAGCAGAGCCCAGGAGCGAGAGACCCAGTACTTC. The full variable domain, in which reference TRBV15 and TRBJ2-5 provide the parts outside the CDR3, is DAMVIQNPRYQVTQFGKPVTLSCSQTLNHNVMYWYQQKSSQAPKLLFHYYDKDFNNEADTPDNFQSRRPNTSFCFLDIRSPGLGDTAMYLCATSRAQERETQYFGPGTRLLVL.

This clonotype was seen repeatedly, ten times or more. The chain has TRBV12-3 or TRBV12-4 and TRBJ2-5; D ambiguous. The V end was cut by 4 bases, the J end by 4 bases, with 10 bases between. The CDR3 is made up of 13 amino acids. Here the CDR3 DNA reads TGTGCCAGCAGTTCCCAACAATTAGAGACCCAGTACTTC. Its protein product is CASSSQQLETQYF.

There are a few counts of this clonotype. This sequence joins TRBV20-1 and TRBJ2-3; 11 nucleotides match TRBD2. This CDR3 contains 17 residues. J was trimmed by 0 bases and V by 2 bases; bases with no gene match: 7. Per germline, CDR1 DFQATT and CDR2 SNEGSKA (reference sequence). This CDR3 reads CSARRGLAASSTDTQYF. As DNA, the CDR3 is TGCAGTGCTAGACGGGGACTAGCGGCCTCTAGCACAGATACGCAGTATTTT.

This clonotype has ten or more counts. V gene TRBV28 combines with J gene TRBJ1-1; D might be TRBD1 (5 bases). Looked up from germline, CDR1 is MDHEN and CDR2 is SYDVKM. This CDR3 is built from 12 residues. The V gene lost 10 bases and the J gene lost 5 bases, with 14 bases spanning the gap. This CDR3 reads CATLVRETEAFF. The CDR3 coding sequence is TGTGCCACCTTAGTCAGGGAGACTGAAGCTTTCTTT.

The rearrangement links TRBV2 to TRBJ2-7; 9 bases are shared with TRBD1. The CDR3 spans 14 residues. The ends lost 6 bases at V and 3 bases at J; junction bases unmatched: 6. Germline lookup yields CDR1 SNHLY and CDR2 FYNNEI. CDR3 bases: TGTGCCAGCAGGACAGGGGGGACTTTCTACGAGCAGTACTTC. This encodes CASRTGGTFYEQYF. Using reference TRBV2 and TRBJ2-7 for the parts outside the CDR3, the full variable domain is EPEVTQTPSHQVTQMGQEVILRCVPISNHLYFYWYRQILGQKVEFLVSFYNNEISEKSEIFDDQFSVERPDGSNFTLKIRSTKLEDSAMYFCASRTGGTFYEQYFGPGTRLTVT.

This clonotype was detected ten times or more. The V call is TRBV7-2, the J call TRBJ2-1; the D gene is possibly TRBD2 (5 bases). Germline CDR1 SGHTA, CDR2 FQGNSA. V was shortened by 5 bases and J by 10 bases, with 18 bases between the two germline ends. The CDR3 extends over 14 amino acids. The CDR3 loop is CASSVGLMTREQFF. The CDR3 nucleotides read TGTGCCAGCAGCGTAGGACTCATGACCAGGGAGCAGTTCTTC.

The J gene is TRBJ2-7, the V gene TRBV18; D uncertain. The CDR3 has 13 residues. V was trimmed by 3 bases and J by 5 bases, leaving 11 bases between them. Germline V gene data show CDR1 as KGHSH and CDR2 as LQKENI. This chain's CDR3 is CASSPLGEDEQYF. In DNA, the CDR3 is TGTGCCAGCTCACCCCTTGGTGAGGACGAGCAGTACTTC.

The V call is TRBV7-9, the J call TRBJ2-3; TRBD2 might be the D (5 bases). V gave up 9 bases and J gave up 2 bases, with 24 bases separating them. CDR3 size: 17 residues. The germline V gene has CDR1 SEHNR and CDR2 FQNEAQ (reference sequence). CDR3 sequence reads: CASRRSGIKVFTDTQYF. CDR3 nucleotides: TGTGCCAGTAGGAGGAGTGGGATAAAGGTCTTCACAGATACGCAGTATTTT.

The genes are TRBV5-1 and TRBJ2-3; tentative D call: TRBD1 (6 bases). The CDR3 consists of 15 residues. V lost 0 bases and J lost 6, with 14 bases in between. Per germline, CDR1 SGHRS and CDR2 YFSETQ. For the CDR3, the DNA is TGCGCCAGCAGCTTGGCGGTTAGGGGGAGCGATACGCAGTATTTT. It translates to CASSLAVRGSDTQYF.

In this sample, this clonotype turned up many times. The chain has TRBV18 and TRBJ2-7; weak D call: TRBD1 (6 bases). Germline loops: CDR1 KGHSH, CDR2 LQKENI. Trimming cost V 2 bases and J 4 bases, with 15 bases left between them. This CDR3 is 15 amino acids long. CDR3 amino acids: CASSPTGMVDYEQYF. DNA for the CDR3: TGTGCCAGCTCACCAACAGGGATGGTTGATTACGAGCAGTACTTC.

The chain joins TRBV29-1 to TRBJ2-3; either TRBD1 or TRBD2 may supply D (5 bases each). This CDR3 contains 14 residues. V lost 7 bases to trimming and J lost 10 bases, with 24 bases between them. Germline-derived CDR1 and CDR2 are SQVTM and ANQGSEA. CDR3 residues: CSAQTRGVLNAQYF. Here the CDR3 DNA reads TGCAGCGCTCAAACTCGAGGGGTACTGAACGCGCAGTATTTT.